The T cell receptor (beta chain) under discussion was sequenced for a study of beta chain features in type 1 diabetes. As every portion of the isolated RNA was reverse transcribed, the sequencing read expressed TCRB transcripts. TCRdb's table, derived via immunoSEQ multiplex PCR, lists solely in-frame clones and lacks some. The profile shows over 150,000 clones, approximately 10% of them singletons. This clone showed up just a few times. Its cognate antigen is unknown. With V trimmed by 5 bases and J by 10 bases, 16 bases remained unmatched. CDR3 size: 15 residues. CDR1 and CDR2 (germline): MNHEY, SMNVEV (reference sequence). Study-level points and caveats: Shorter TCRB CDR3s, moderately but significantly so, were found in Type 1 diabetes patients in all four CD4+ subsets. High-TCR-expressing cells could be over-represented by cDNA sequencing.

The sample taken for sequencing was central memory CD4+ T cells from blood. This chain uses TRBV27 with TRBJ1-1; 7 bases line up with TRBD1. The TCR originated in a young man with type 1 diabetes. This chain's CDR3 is CASSSNNLGQFGAFF. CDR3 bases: TGTGCCAGCAGTAGTAACAATCTGGGACAGTTTGGAGCTTTCTTT.